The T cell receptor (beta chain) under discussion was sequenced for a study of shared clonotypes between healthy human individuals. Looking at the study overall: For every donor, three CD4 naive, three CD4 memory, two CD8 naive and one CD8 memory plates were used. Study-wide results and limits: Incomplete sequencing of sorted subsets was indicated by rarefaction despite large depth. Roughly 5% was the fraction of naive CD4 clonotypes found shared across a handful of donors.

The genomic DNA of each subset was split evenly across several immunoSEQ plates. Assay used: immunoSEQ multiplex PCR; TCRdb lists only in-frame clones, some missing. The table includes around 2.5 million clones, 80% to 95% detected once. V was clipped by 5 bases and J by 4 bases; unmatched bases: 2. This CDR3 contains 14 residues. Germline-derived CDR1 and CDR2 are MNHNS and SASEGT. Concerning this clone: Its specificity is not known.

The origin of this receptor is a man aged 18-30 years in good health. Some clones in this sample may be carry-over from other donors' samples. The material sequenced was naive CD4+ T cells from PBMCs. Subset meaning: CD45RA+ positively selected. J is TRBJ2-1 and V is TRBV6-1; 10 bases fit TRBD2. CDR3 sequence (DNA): TGTGCCAGCAGTCTGACTAGCGGGTACAATGAGCAGTTCTTC. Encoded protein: CASSLTSGYNEQFF.